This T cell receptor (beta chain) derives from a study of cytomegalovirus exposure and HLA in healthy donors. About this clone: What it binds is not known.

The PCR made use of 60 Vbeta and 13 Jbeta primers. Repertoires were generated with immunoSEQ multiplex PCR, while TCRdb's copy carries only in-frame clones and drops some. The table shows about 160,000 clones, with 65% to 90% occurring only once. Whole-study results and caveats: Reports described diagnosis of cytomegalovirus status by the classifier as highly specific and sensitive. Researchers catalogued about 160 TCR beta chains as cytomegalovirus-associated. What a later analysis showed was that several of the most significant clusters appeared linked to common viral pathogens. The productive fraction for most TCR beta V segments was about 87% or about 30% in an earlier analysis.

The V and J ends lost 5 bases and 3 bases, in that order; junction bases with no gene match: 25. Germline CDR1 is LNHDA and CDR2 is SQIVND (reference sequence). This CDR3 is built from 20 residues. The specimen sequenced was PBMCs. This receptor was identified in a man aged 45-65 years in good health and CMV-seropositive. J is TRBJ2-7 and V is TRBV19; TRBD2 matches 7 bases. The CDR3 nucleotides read TGTGCCAGTAGTCCACGGGTGAGGGGCCCGGGAGGTAGCGGCGACTACGAGCAGTACTTC. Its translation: CASSPRVRGPGGSGDYEQYF.